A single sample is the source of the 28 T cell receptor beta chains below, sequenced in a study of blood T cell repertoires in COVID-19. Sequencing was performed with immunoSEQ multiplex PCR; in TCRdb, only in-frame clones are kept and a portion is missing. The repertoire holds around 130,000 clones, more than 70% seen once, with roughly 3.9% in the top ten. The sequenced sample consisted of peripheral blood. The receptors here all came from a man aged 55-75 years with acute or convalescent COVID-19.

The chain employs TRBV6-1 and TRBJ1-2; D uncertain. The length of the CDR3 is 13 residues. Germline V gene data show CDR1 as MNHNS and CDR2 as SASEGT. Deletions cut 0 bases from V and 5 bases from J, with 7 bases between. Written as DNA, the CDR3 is TGTGCCAGCAGTGAAGCGTGGGCTTATGGCTACACCTTC. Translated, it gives CASSEAWAYGYTF.

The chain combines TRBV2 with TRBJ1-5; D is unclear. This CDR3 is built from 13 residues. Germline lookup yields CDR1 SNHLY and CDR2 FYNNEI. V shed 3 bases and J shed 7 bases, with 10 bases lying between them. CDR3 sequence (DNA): TGTGCCAGCAGTGACCAAGCATGGCAGCCCCAGCATTTT. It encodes CASSDQAWQPQHF.

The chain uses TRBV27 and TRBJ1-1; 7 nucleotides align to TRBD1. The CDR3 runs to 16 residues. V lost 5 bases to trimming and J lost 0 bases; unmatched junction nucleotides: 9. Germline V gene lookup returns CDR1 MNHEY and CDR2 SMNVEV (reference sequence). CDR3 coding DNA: TGTGCCAGCAGTGGGGACAGTGGACCCATGAACACTGAAGCTTTCTTT. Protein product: CASSGDSGPMNTEAFF.

The CDR3 reads CASMNRGLNEQFF. Written as DNA, the CDR3 is TGTGCCAGCATGAACAGGGGGCTCAATGAGCAGTTCTTC. The chain carries TRBV12-3 or TRBV12-4 and TRBJ2-1; TRBD1 agrees at 9 bases. The ends lost 7 bases at V and 6 bases at J; junction bases unmatched: 4. The CDR3 is made up of 13 amino acids.

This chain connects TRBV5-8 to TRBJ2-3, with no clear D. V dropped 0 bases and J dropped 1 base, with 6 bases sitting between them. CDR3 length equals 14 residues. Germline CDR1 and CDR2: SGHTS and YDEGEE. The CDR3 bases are TGTGCCAGCAGCTTGGGGGCAGGCACAGATACGCAGTATTTT. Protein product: CASSLGAGTDTQYF.

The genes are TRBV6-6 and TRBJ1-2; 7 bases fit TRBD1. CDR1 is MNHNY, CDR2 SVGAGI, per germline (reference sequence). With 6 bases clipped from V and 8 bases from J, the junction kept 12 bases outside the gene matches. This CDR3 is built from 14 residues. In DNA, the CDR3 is TGTGCCAGCAGCCTACAGGGGTTCGGTGGAGGCTACACCTTC. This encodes CASSLQGFGGGYTF.

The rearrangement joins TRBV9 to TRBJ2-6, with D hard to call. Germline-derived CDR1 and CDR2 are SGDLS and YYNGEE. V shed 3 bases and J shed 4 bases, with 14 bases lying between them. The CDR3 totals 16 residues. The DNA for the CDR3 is TGTGCCAGCAGCGCCACCAGGTCCTCCGGGGCCAACGTCCTGACTTTC. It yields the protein CASSATRSSGANVLTF.

This CDR3 is CASRAGGSSEPQHF. Written as DNA, the CDR3 is TGTGCCAGTAGGGCGGGGGGGTCCTCTGAGCCCCAGCATTTT. The chain joins TRBV19 to TRBJ1-5, with D possibly TRBD1 on 5 matching bases. Germline CDR1 reads LNHDA; CDR2 reads SQIVND (reference sequence). The CDR3 covers 14 residues. Trimming stripped 6 bases from V and 8 bases from J, with 17 bases between.

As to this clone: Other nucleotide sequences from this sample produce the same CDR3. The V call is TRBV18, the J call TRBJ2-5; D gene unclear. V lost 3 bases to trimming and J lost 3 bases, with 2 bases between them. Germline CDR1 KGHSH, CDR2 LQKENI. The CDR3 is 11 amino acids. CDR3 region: CASSPKETQYF. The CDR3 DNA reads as TGTGCCAGCTCACCTAAAGAGACCCAGTACTTC.

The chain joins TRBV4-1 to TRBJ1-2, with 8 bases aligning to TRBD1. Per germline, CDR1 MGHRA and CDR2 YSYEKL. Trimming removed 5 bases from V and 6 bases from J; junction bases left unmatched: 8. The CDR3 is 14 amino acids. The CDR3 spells CASSSQGAQDGYTF. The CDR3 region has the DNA TGCGCCAGCAGCTCCCAGGGGGCTCAGGATGGCTACACCTTC.

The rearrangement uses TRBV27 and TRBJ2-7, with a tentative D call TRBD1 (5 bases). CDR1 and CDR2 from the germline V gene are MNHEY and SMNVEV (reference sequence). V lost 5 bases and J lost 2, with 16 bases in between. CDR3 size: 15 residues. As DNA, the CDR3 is TGTGCCAGCAGTCCATACATGGGGCCGGCCTACGAGCAGTACTTC. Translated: CASSPYMGPAYEQYF.

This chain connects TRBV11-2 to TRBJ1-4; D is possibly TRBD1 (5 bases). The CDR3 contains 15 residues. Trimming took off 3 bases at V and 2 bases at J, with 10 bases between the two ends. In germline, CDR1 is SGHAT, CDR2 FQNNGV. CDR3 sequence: CASSFRGGTNEKLFF. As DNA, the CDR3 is TGTGCCAGCAGCTTCCGGGGGGGGACTAATGAAAAACTGTTTTTT.

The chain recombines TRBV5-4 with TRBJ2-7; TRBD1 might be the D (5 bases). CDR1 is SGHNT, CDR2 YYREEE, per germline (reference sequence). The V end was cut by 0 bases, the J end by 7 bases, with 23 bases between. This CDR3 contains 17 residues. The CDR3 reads CASSLGRPDKPLGEQYF. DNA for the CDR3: TGTGCCAGCAGCTTGGGCCGCCCGGACAAGCCGTTGGGGGAGCAGTACTTC.

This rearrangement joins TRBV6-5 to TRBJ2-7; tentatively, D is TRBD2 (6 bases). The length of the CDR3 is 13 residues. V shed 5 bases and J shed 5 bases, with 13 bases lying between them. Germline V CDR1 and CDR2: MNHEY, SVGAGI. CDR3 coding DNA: TGTGCCAGCAGTAGGGACTCCCTTAACGAGCAGTACTTC. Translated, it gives CASSRDSLNEQYF.

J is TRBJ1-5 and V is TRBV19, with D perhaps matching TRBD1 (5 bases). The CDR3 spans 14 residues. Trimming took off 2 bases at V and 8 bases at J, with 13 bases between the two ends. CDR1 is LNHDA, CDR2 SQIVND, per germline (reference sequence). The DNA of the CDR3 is TGTGCCAGTAGTATACGGGGGGAGTATAAGCCCCAGCATTTT. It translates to CASSIRGEYKPQHF.

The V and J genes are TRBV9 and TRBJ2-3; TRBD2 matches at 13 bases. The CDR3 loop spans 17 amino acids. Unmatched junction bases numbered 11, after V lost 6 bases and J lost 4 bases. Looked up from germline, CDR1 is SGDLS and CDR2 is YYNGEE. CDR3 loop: CASTRTSGRSVADTQYF. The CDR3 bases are TGTGCCAGCACCAGGACTAGCGGGAGATCGGTAGCAGATACGCAGTATTTT.

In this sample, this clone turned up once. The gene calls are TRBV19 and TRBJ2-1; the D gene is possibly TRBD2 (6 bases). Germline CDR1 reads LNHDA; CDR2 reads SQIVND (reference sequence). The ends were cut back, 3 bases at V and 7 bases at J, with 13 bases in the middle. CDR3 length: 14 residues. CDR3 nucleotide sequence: TGTGCCAGTAGTATCCGGCGGGGCCCTAATGAGCAGTTCTTC. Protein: CASSIRRGPNEQFF.

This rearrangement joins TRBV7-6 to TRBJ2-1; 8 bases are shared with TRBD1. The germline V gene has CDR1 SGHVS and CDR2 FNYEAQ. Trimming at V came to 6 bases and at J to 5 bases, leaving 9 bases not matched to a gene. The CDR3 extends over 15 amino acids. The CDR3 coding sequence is TGTGCCAGCAGGTTAAGGCAGACAGGGGACAATGAGCAGTTCTTC. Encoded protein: CASRLRQTGDNEQFF.

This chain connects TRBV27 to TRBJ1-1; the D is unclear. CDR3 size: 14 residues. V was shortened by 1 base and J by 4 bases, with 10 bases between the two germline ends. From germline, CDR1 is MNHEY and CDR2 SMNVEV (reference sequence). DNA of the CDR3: TGTGCCAGCAGTTTATACTCCCGAGGCACTGAAGCTTTCTTT. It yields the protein CASSLYSRGTEAFF.

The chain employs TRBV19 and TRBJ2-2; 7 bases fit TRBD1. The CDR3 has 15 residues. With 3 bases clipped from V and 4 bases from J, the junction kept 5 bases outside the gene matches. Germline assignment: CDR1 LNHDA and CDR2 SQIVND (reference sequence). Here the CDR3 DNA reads TGTGCCAGTAGTATTATGACAGGGACCACCGGGGAGCTGTTTTTT. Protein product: CASSIMTGTTGELFF.

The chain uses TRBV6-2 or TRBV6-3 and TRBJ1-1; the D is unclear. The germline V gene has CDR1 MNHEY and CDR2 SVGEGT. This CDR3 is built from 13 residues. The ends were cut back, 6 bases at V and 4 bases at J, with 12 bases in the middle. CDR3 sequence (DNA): TGTGCCAGCAGCCCTCAGGTGGGCACTGAAGCTTTCTTT. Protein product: CASSPQVGTEAFF.

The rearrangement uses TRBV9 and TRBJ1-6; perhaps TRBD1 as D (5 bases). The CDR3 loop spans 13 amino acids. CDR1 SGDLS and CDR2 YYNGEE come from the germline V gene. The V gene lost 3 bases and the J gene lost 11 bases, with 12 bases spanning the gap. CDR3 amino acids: CASSAPGGAPLHF. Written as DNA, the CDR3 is TGTGCCAGCAGCGCCCCGGGGGGAGCACCCCTCCACTTT.

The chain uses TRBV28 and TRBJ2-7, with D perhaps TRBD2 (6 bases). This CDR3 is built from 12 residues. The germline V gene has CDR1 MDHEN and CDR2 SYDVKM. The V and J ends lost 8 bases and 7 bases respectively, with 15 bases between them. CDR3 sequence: CASSLAEGEQYF. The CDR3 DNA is TGTGCCAGCTCTCTCGCGGAGGGAGAGCAGTACTTC.

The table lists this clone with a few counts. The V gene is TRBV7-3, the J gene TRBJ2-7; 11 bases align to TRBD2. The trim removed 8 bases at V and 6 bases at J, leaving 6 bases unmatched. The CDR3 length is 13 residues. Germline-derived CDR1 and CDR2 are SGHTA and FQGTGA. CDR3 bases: TGTGCCAGCCAGACTAGCGGGACATGCGAGCAGTACTTC. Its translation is CASQTSGTCEQYF.

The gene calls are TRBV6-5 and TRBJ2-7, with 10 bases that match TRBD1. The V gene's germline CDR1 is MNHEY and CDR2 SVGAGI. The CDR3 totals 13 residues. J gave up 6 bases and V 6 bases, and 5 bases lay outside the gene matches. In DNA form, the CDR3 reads TGTGCCAGCAGGGGGGGACAGGGGATCGAGCAGTACTTC. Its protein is CASRGGQGIEQYF.

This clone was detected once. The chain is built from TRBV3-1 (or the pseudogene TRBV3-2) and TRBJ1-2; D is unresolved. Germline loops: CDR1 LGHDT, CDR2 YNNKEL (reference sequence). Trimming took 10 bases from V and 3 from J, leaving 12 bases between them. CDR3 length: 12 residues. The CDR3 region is CATGFGDYGYTF. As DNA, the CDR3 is TGTGCCACCGGGTTCGGAGACTATGGCTACACCTTC.

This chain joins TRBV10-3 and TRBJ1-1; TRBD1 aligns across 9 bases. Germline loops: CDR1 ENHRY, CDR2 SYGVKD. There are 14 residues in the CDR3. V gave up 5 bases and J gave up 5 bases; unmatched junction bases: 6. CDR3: CAISFGQGRTEAFF. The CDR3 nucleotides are TGTGCCATCAGTTTCGGACAGGGGAGGACTGAAGCTTTCTTT.

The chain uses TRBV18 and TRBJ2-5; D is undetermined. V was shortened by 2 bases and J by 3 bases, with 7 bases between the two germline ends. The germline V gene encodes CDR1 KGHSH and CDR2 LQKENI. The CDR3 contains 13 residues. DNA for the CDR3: TGTGCCAGCTCACCAGGGCACGAAGAGACCCAGTACTTC. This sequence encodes CASSPGHEETQYF.